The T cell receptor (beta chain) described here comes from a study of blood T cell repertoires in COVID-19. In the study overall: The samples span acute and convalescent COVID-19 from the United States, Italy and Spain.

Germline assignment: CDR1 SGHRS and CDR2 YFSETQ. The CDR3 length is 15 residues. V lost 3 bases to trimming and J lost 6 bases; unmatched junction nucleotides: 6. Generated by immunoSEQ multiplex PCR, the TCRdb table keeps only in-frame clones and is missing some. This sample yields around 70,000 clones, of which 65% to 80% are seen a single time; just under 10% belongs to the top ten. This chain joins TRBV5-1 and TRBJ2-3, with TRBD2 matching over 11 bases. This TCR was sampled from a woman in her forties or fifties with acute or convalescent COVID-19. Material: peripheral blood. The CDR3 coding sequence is TGCGCCAGCAGCTCCCTTAGCGGGGGGGCCGATACGCAGTATTTT. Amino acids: CASSSLSGGADTQYF. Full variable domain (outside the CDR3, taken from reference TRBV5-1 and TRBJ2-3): KAGVTQTPRYLIKTRGQQVTLSCSPISGHRSVSWYQQTPGQGLQFLFEYFSETQRNKGNFPGRFSGRQFSNSRSEMNVSTLELGDSALYLCASSSLSGGADTQYFGPGTRLTVL.